This T cell receptor beta chain comes out of a study of PD-L1 blockade in urothelial cancer. In the study overall: Bladder-origin urothelial cancer in males described about 90% of the 29 patients.

Libraries were prepared by immunoSEQ multiplex PCR; TCRdb keeps only in-frame clonotypes and omits some of them. The table lists 50,000 to 65,000 clones, approximately 87% of them singletons. Germline V CDR1 and CDR2: LGHNA, YNFKEQ. V shed 6 bases and J 7 bases; nucleotides not matched to a gene: 13. The CDR3 contains 16 residues. The source material was PBMCs, sampled around atezolizumab (anti-PD-L1) treatment. The chain is built from TRBV4-2 and TRBJ2-2, with TRBD2 matching over 8 bases. This clonotype originated in a middle-aged man with urothelial cancer. The CDR3 loop is CASSENGRARGGELFF. As DNA, the CDR3 is TGTGCCAGCAGTGAAAACGGGAGGGCCAGGGGCGGGGAGCTGTTTTTT.